The sample holds many counts of the clone carrying this T cell receptor beta chain. Its specificity is not known. This sample's time point: persistent/refractory GD, antithyroid drugs over 5 years with positive TRAb. From RNA extracted from PBMCs, the TCR library was made. HTBI primers from iRepertoire and Arm-PCR of CDR3 regions yielded the TCR beta libraries. Via MiXCR, TCRdb re-called the multiplex PCR reads, giving one row per CDR3 protein. The sample holds about 310,000 distinct CDR3 sequences, around 20% seen once. Germline assignment: CDR1 MDHEN and CDR2 SYDVKM. V shed 6 bases and J shed 5 bases, with 8 bases lying between them. The CDR3 extends over 12 amino acids. The sample is drawn from a study of regulatory T cells in long-lasting Graves disease. Study-wide results and caveats: TRBV28, TRBJ1-2 and TRBJ2-5 were favored in persistent disease. Persistent Graves' patients showed a TCR diversity that was lower than that of newly diagnosed ones. Persistent patients had more shared public clonotypes (2,741) than new patients (roughly 970). Researchers reported studying only peripheral blood, not thyroid tissue.

The V call is TRBV28, the J call TRBJ2-4, with D possibly matching TRBD2 (5 bases). The sequence came from a female donor with Graves disease. The sample consisted of peripheral blood mononuclear cells (PBMCs), taken when the disease was refractory, from a patient treated with antithyroid drugs. The CDR3 nucleotides read TGTGCCAGCAGGGACTGGGAAAACATTCAGTACTTC. This sequence encodes CASRDWENIQYF. The full variable domain, with the rest looked up from reference TRBV28 and TRBJ2-4, is DVKVTQSSRYLVKRTGEKVFLECVQDMDHENMFWYRQDPGLGLRLIYFSYDVKMKEKGDIPEGYSVSREKKERFSLILESASTNQTSMYLCASRDWENIQYFGAGTRLSVL.